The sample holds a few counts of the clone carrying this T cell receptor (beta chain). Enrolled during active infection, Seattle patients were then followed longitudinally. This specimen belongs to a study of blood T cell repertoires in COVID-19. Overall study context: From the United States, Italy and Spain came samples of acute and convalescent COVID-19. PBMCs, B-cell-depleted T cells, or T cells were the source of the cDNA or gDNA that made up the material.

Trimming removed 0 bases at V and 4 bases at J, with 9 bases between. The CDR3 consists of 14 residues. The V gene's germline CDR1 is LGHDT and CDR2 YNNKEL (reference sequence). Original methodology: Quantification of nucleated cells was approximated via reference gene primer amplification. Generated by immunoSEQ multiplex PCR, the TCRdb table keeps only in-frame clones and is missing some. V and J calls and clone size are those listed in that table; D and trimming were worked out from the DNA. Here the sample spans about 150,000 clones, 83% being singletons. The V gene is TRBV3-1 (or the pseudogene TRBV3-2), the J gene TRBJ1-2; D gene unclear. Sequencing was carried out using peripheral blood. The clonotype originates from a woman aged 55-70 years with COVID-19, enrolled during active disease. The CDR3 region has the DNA TGTGCCAGCAGCCAAGATCGTGCGTTCTATGGCTACACCTTC. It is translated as CASSQDRAFYGYTF.